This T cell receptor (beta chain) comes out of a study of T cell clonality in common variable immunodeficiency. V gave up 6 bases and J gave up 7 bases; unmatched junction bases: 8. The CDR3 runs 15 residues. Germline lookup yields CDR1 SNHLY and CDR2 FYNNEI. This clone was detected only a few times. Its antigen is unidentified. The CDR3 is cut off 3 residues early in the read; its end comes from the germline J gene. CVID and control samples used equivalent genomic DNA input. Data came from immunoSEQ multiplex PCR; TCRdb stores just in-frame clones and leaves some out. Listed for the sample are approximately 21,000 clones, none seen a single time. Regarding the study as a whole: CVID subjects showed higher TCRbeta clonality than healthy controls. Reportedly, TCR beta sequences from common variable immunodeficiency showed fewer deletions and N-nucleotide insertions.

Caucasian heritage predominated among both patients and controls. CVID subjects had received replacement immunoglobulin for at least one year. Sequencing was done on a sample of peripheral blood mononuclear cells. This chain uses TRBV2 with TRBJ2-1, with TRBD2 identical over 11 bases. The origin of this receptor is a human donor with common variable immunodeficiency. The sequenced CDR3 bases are TGTGCCAGCAGGTGGGCTAGCGGGAGGCTAAATGAG. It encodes CASRWASGRLNE. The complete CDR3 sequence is CASRWASGRLNEQFF.